This T cell receptor beta chain was sequenced for a study of cytomegalovirus exposure and HLA in healthy donors. Study-wide results and caveats: Analysis was performed later, and it showed HLA-associated TCR beta chains to be more clonally expanded than equally common others. An analysis done earlier found most TCR beta V segments productive about 87% or about 30% of the time. Versus the approximately 670-donor mean, an Asian-associated ancestry cluster reportedly showed fewer N-insertions in a later analysis.

Whereas donors were nominally healthy upon sampling, unrecorded immune exposures were probable. The PCR contained 60 Vbeta and 13 Jbeta primers. Data came from immunoSEQ multiplex PCR; TCRdb stores just in-frame clones and leaves some out. The sample has around 92,000 clones, 80% seen once; the top ten hold around 2%. The V gene end was trimmed by 10 bases and the J gene end by 5 bases; junction bases not matched to a gene: 4. The germline CDR1 and CDR2 sequences are LNHDA and SQIVND (reference sequence). The CDR3 has 11 residues. Concerning this clone: Its antigen remains unknown.

The sequence came from a man younger than 35 in good health and CMV-seronegative. Sequenced material: PBMCs. This chain links TRBV19 with TRBJ2-7; 8 bases agree with TRBD1. The CDR3 loop reads CATQDRDEQYF. Here the CDR3 DNA reads TGTGCCACCCAGGACAGGGACGAGCAGTACTTC.